The sample holds many counts of the clone carrying this T cell receptor (beta chain). Antigen: not known. These data originate in a study of T-cell memory formation after mild COVID-19. CDR1 is SGDLS and CDR2 is YYNGEE in the germline V gene. The CDR3 loop spans 13 amino acids. V lost 1 base and J 7 bases, leaving 9 bases between the germline ends. Employing constant-segment primers, 5'RACE generated TCR alpha and TCR beta cDNA libraries bearing sample barcodes and UMIs. TCRdb analysed the 5' RACE reads with MiXCR anew, one entry per CDR3 protein. The sample has about 430,000 distinct CDR3 sequences, 20% to 30% seen once; the top ten hold around 8.8%. Findings and limits, study-wide: Contracting clones, day 15 to 85, had balanced CD4/CD8, and later expanders favored CD4+. The SARS-CoV-2 specificity of second-wave clones reaching peak at day 37 remained unverified.

Sequenced material: PBMCs or a T cell subset sorted from them (not recorded which). This chain joins TRBV9 and TRBJ2-1, with D hard to call. This TCR was sampled from an adult woman who had mild COVID-19 (a few samples of this study predate the infection). Cell type and time point are not known. CDR3 coding DNA: TGTGCCAGCAGCGTATCTAGTCAGAATGAGCAGTTCTTC. Translation: CASSVSSQNEQFF.